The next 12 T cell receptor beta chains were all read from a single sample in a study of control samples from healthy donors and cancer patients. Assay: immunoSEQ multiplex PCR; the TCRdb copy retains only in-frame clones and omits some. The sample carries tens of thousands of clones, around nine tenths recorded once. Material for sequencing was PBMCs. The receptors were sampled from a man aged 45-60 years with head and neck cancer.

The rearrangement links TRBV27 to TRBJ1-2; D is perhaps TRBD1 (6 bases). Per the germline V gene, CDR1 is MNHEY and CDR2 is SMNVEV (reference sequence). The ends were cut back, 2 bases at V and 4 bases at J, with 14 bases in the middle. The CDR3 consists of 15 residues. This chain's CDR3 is CASSLIGGTSYGYTF. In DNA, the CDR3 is TGTGCCAGCAGTTTAATTGGGGGCACTTCCTATGGCTACACCTTC.

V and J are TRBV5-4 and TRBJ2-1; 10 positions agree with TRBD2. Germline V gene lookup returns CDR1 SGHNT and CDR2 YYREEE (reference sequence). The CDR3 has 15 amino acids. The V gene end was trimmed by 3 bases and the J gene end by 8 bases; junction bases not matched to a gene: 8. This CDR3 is CASSSLAGGLHEQFF. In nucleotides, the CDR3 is TGTGCCAGCAGCTCGTTAGCGGGGGGTCTCCATGAGCAGTTCTTC.

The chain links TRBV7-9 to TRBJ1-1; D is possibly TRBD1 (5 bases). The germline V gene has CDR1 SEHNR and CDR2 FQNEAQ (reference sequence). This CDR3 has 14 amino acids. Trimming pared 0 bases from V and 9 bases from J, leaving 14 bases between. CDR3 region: CASSLAAGGKKAFF. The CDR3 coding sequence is TGTGCCAGCAGCTTAGCGGCGGGGGGGAAGAAAGCTTTCTTT.

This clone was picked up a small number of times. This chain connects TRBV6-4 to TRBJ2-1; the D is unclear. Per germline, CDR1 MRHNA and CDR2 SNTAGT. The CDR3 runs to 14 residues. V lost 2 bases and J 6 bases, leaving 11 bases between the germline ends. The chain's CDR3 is CASSDGGPSNEQFF. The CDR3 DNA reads TGTGCCAGCAGTGACGGCGGCCCTTCCAATGAGCAGTTCTTC.

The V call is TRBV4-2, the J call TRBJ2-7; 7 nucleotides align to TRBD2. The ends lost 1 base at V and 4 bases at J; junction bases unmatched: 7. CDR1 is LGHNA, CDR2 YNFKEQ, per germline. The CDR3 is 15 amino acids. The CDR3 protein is CASSQVWRGTYEQYF. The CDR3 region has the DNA TGTGCCAGCAGCCAAGTATGGCGGGGGACGTACGAGCAGTACTTC.

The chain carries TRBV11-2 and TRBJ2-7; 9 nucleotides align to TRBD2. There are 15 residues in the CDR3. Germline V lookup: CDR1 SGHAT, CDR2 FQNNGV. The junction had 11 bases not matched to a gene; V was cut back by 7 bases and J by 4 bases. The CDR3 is CASKDLRGGRYEQYF. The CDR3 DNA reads TGTGCCAGCAAGGATCTGCGGGGGGGCAGGTACGAGCAGTACTTC.

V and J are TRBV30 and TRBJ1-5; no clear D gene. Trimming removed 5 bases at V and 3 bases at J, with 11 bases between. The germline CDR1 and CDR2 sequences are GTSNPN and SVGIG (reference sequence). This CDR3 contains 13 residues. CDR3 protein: CAWSGQNNQPQHF. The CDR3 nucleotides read TGTGCCTGGTCTGGGCAGAACAATCAGCCCCAGCATTTT.

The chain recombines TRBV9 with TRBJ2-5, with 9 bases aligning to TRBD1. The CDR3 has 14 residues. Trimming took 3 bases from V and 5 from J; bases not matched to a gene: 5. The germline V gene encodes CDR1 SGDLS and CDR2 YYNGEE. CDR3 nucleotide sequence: TGTGCCAGCAGCGCAACAGGGGGCGCCGAGACCCAGTACTTC. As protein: CASSATGGAETQYF.

CDR3 region: CASGSGVNEQFF. CDR3 DNA: TGTGCCAGCGGGAGCGGAGTGAATGAGCAGTTCTTC. The chain is built from TRBV13 and TRBJ2-1; perhaps TRBD2 as D (5 bases). Germline loops: CDR1 PRHDT, CDR2 FYEKMQ (reference sequence). V lost 8 bases and J lost 7, with 12 bases in between. This CDR3 region has 12 residues. Full variable domain (missing parts from reference TRBV13 and TRBJ2-1): AAGVIQSPRHLIKEKRETATLKCYPIPRHDTVYWYQQGPGQDPQFLISFYEKMQSDKGSIPDRFSAQQFSDYHSELNMSSLELGDSALYFCASGSGVNEQFFGPGTRLTVL.

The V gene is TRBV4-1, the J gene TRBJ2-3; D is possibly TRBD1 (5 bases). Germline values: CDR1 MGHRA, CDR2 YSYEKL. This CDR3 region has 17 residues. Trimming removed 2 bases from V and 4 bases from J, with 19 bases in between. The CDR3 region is CASSQSSRGYGSDTQYF. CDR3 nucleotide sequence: TGCGCCAGCAGCCAATCCTCTAGGGGTTATGGTTCAGATACGCAGTATTTT.

The CDR3, as DNA: TGTGCCAGCAGCTTGATGTTCTCGGCAGATACGCAGTATTTT. As protein: CASSLMFSADTQYF. The V call is TRBV5-4, the J call TRBJ2-3, with unresolved D. The CDR3 consists of 14 residues. The V and J ends lost 1 base and 4 bases respectively, with 10 bases between them. Germline values: CDR1 SGHNT, CDR2 YYREEE (reference sequence).

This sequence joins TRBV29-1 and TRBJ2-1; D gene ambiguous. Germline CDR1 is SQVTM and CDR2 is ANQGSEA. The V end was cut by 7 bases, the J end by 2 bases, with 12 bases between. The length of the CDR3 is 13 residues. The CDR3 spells CSADTDPYNEQFF. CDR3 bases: TGCAGCGCCGATACAGACCCCTACAATGAGCAGTTCTTC.